The rows below give T cell receptor beta chains drawn from one sample of a study of long-term antiretroviral therapy in people with HIV. Generated by immunoSEQ multiplex PCR, the TCRdb table keeps only in-frame clones and is missing some. This sample yields more than 25,000 clones, of which 97% are seen a single time; under 2.5% belongs to the top ten. Here the sequenced sample was unsorted PBMCs, taken 7.6 years after starting antiretroviral therapy. These receptors were taken from a young man with HIV. Both conserved end residues are part of each CDR3. A D gene is named only where the DNA matches it firmly. Clone size appears in some rows only: once, few, many, or a class for an expanded clone.

j_gene: TRBJ1-3; v_gene: TRBV11-3; abundance: -; d_gene: -; CDR3aa: CASSLAPGQSWNTIYF; CDR3nt: TGTGCCAGCAGCTTAGCCCCCGGGCAAAGTTGGAACACCATATATTTT
j_gene: TRBJ1-1; v_gene: TRBV6-5; abundance: -; d_gene: -; CDR3aa: CASGLGRGTEAFF; CDR3nt: TGTGCCAGTGGCCTGGGGAGGGGAACTGAAGCTTTCTTT
j_gene: TRBJ1-5; v_gene: TRBV27; abundance: once; d_gene: TRBD1; CDR3aa: CASSAGTGGIKPQHF; CDR3nt: TGTGCCAGCAGTGCCGGGACAGGGGGTATCAAGCCCCAGCATTTT
j_gene: TRBJ1-5; v_gene: TRBV6-5; abundance: -; d_gene: -; CDR3aa: CASSNGGQPQHF; CDR3nt: TGTGCCAGCAGTAATGGGGGGCAGCCCCAGCATTTT
j_gene: TRBJ1-2; v_gene: TRBV11-2; abundance: -; d_gene: -; CDR3aa: CASSSNWGGYTF; CDR3nt: TGTGCCAGCAGCTCGAACTGGGGAGGCTACACCTTC
j_gene: TRBJ1-1; v_gene: TRBV9; abundance: -; d_gene: -; CDR3aa: CASSVVGFTEAFF; CDR3nt: TGTGCCAGCAGCGTAGTGGGGTTTACTGAAGCTTTCTTT
j_gene: TRBJ2-7; v_gene: TRBV10-3; abundance: -; d_gene: -; CDR3aa: CAISEGGGNYEQYF; CDR3nt: TGTGCCATCAGTGAGGGAGGAGGTAACTACGAGCAGTACTTC
j_gene: TRBJ2-1; v_gene: TRBV30; abundance: -; d_gene: TRBD1; CDR3aa: CAWDRVGDEQFF; CDR3nt: TGTGCCTGGGACAGGGTGGGGGACGAGCAGTTCTTC
j_gene: TRBJ1-1; v_gene: TRBV30; abundance: -; d_gene: -; CDR3aa: CAWSKSGEAFF; CDR3nt: TGTGCCTGGAGTAAGAGTGGTGAAGCTTTCTTT
j_gene: TRBJ1-4; v_gene: TRBV6-5; abundance: -; d_gene: -; CDR3aa: CASSWGRVGEKLFF; CDR3nt: TGTGCCAGCAGTTGGGGGAGGGTTGGCGAAAAACTGTTTTTT
j_gene: TRBJ1-1; v_gene: TRBV7-3; abundance: -; d_gene: -; CDR3aa: CASSLDGKNTEAFF; CDR3nt: TGTGCCAGCAGCCTCGACGGAAAGAACACTGAAGCTTTCTTT
j_gene: TRBJ2-2; v_gene: TRBV9; abundance: -; d_gene: TRBD2; CDR3aa: CASSVKGGPYTGELFF; CDR3nt: TGTGCCAGCAGCGTCAAGGGAGGGCCTTACACCGGGGAGCTGTTTTTT
j_gene: TRBJ2-2; v_gene: TRBV7-2; abundance: -; d_gene: TRBD1; CDR3aa: CASSLSTGLKTGELFF; CDR3nt: TGTGCCAGCAGCTTATCGACAGGGCTTAAGACCGGGGAGCTGTTTTTT
j_gene: TRBJ2-7; v_gene: TRBV29-1; abundance: once; d_gene: TRBD1; CDR3aa: CSVGQGATYEQYF; CDR3nt: TGCAGCGTTGGTCAGGGGGCAACCTACGAGCAGTACTTC
j_gene: TRBJ1-3; v_gene: TRBV6-6; abundance: -; d_gene: -; CDR3aa: CASTSGPEAIYF; CDR3nt: TGTGCCAGCACTTCGGGCCCCGAGGCCATATATTTT
j_gene: TRBJ1-3; v_gene: TRBV30; abundance: -; d_gene: -; CDR3aa: CAWSVSGGNTIYF; CDR3nt: TGTGCCTGGAGTGTAAGCGGTGGAAACACCATATATTTT
j_gene: TRBJ2-7; v_gene: TRBV12-5; abundance: -; d_gene: -; CDR3aa: CASGFCRLSTYEQYF; CDR3nt: TGTGCTAGTGGTTTCTGCCGGCTATCAACCTACGAGCAGTACTTC
j_gene: TRBJ2-3; v_gene: TRBV15; abundance: -; d_gene: TRBD2; CDR3aa: CATSRDDGMTGTLSGVTQYF; CDR3nt: TGTGCCACCAGCAGAGATGACGGGATGACTGGGACCCTCAGCGGGGTTACGCAGTATTTT
j_gene: TRBJ1-3; v_gene: TRBV18; abundance: -; d_gene: -; CDR3aa: CASSSGRAALSGNTIYF; CDR3nt: TGTGCCAGCTCTAGCGGCAGGGCGGCTTTAAGTGGAAACACCATATATTTT
j_gene: TRBJ2-3; v_gene: TRBV6-5; abundance: -; d_gene: TRBD2; CDR3aa: CASSSRLAGSTDTQYF; CDR3nt: TGTGCCAGCAGTTCCCGACTAGCGGGGAGCACAGATACGCAGTATTTT
j_gene: TRBJ1-1; v_gene: TRBV7-9; abundance: -; d_gene: -; CDR3aa: CASSSYLGEAFF; CDR3nt: TGTGCCAGCAGCTCGTATCTGGGTGAAGCTTTCTTT
j_gene: TRBJ1-4; v_gene: TRBV4-3; abundance: -; d_gene: -; CDR3aa: CASSQDGQGNEKLFF; CDR3nt: TGCGCCAGCAGCCAAGATGGTCAGGGTAATGAAAAACTGTTTTTT
j_gene: TRBJ2-7; v_gene: TRBV29-1; abundance: -; d_gene: -; CDR3aa: CSVVDYEQYF; CDR3nt: TGCAGCGTTGTAGATTACGAGCAGTACTTC
j_gene: TRBJ2-7; v_gene: TRBV7-8; abundance: once; d_gene: -; CDR3aa: CASRDPGTDGTTHSYEQYF; CDR3nt: TGTGCCAGCAGAGATCCCGGGACGGATGGGACCACTCACTCCTACGAGCAGTACTTC
j_gene: TRBJ2-7; v_gene: TRBV5-6; abundance: -; d_gene: TRBD2; CDR3aa: CASSLGTGLAVYEQYF; CDR3nt: TGTGCCAGCAGCTTGGGTACGGGACTAGCGGTTTACGAGCAGTACTTC
j_gene: TRBJ2-7; v_gene: TRBV4-3; abundance: -; d_gene: TRBD2; CDR3aa: CASSPGTNAPYEQYF; CDR3nt: TGCGCCAGCAGCCCCGGGACTAACGCCCCCTACGAGCAGTACTTC
j_gene: TRBJ2-5; v_gene: TRBV2; abundance: -; d_gene: TRBD2; CDR3aa: CASLNRGGETQYF; CDR3nt: TGTGCCAGCCTAAACCGGGGGGGAGAGACCCAGTACTTC
j_gene: TRBJ2-7; v_gene: TRBV7-9; abundance: -; d_gene: -; CDR3aa: CASSVIPVEQYF; CDR3nt: TGTGCCAGCAGCGTGATACCGGTCGAGCAGTACTTC